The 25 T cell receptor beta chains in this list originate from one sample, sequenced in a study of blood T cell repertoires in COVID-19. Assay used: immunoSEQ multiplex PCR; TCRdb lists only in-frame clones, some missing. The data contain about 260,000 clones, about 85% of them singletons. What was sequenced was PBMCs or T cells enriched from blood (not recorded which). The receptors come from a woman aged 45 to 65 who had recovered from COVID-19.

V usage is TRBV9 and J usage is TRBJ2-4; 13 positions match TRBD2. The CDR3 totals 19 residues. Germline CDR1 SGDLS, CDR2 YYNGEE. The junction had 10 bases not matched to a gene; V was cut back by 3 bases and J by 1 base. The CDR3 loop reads CASSARGLAGDPAKNIQYF. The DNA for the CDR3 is TGTGCCAGCAGCGCTCGAGGACTAGCGGGGGACCCGGCCAAAAACATTCAGTACTTC. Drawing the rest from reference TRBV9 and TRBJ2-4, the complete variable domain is DSGVTQTPKHLITATGQRVTLRCSPRSGDLSVYWYQQSLDQGLQFLIQYYNGEERAKGNILERFSAQQFPDLHSELNLSSLELGDSALYFCASSARGLAGDPAKNIQYFGAGTRLSVL.

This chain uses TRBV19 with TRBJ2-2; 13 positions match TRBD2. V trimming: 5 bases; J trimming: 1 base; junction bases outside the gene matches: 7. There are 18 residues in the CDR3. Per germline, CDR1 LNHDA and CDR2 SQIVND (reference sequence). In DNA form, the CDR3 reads TGTGCCAGTAGTCCCAGGACTAGCGGGAGCTGGAACACCGGGGAGCTGTTTTTT. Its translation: CASSPRTSGSWNTGELFF.

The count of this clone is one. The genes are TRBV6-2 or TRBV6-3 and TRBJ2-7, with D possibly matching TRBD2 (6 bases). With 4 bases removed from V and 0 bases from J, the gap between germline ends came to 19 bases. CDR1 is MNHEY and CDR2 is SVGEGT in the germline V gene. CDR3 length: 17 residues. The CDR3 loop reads CASSLHKEAGYSYEQYF. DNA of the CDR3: TGTGCCAGCAGTTTACATAAAGAAGCGGGCTACTCCTACGAGCAGTACTTC.

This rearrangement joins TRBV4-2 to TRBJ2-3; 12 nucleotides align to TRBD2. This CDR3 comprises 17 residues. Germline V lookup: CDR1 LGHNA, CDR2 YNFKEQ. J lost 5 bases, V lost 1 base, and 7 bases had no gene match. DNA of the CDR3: TGTGCCAGCAGCCAAGGGACTAGCGGGAATAGGAAAGATACGCAGTATTTT. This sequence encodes CASSQGTSGNRKDTQYF.

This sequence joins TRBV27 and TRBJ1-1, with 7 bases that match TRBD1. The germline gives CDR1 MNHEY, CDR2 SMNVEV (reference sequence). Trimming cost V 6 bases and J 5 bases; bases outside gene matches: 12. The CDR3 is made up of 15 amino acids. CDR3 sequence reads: CASRSLVQGVTEAFF. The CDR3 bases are TGTGCCAGCAGGAGTCTGGTTCAGGGGGTGACTGAAGCTTTCTTT.

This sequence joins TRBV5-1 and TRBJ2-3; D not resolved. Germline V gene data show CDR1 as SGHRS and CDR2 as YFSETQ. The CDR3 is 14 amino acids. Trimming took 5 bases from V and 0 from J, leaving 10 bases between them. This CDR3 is CASRSRTSTDTQYF. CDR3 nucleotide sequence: TGCGCCAGCAGGTCTCGTACTAGCACAGATACGCAGTATTTT.

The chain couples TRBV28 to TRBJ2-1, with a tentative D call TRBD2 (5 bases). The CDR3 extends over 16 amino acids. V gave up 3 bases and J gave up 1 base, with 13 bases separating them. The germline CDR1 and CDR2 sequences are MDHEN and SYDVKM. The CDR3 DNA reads TGTGCCAGCAGTTTCATTCGAACGGGATCCTACAATGAGCAGTTCTTC. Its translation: CASSFIRTGSYNEQFF.

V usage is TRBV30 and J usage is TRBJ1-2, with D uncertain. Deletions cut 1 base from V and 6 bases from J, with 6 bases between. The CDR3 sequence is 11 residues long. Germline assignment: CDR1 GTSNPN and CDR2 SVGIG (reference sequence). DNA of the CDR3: TGTGCCTGGAGTGCGGAGAATGGCTACACCTTC. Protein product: CAWSAENGYTF.

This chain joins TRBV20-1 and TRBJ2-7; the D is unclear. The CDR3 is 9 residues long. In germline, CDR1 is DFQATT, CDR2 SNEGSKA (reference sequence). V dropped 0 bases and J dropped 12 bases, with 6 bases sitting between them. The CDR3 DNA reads TGCAGTGCTAGAGACCCCTGGTACTTC. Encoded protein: CSARDPWYF.

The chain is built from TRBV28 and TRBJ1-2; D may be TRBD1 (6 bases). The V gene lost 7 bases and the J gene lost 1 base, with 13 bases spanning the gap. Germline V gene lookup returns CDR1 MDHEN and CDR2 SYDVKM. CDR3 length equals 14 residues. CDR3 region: CASTLTGVNYGYTF. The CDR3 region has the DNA TGTGCCAGCACCCTGACAGGAGTTAACTATGGCTACACCTTC.

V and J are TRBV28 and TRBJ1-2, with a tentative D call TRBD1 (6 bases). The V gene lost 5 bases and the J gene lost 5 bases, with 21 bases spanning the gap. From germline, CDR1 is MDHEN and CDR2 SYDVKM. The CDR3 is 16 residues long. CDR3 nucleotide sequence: TGTGCCAGCAGTGATACTTCCGGGACAAATTATTATGGCTACACCTTC. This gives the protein CASSDTSGTNYYGYTF.

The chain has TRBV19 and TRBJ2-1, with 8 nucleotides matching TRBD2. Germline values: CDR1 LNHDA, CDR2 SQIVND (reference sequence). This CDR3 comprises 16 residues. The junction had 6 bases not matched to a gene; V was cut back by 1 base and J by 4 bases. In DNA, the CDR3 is TGTGCCAGTAGTATAGGTCTAGCGGGCCCGTACAATGAGCAGTTCTTC. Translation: CASSIGLAGPYNEQFF.

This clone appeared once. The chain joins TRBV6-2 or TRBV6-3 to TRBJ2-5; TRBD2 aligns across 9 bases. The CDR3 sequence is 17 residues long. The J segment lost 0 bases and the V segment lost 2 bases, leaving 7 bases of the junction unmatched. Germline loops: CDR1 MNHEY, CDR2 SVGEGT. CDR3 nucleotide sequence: TGTGCCAGCAGTTACCCCAGCGGGAGGAGGGACCAAGAGACCCAGTACTTC. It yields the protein CASSYPSGRRDQETQYF.

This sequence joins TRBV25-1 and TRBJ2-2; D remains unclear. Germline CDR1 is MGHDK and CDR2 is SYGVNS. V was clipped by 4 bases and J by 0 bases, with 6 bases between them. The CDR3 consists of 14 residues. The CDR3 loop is CASSALANTGELFF. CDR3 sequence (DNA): TGTGCCAGCAGTGCCCTCGCGAACACCGGGGAGCTGTTTTTT.

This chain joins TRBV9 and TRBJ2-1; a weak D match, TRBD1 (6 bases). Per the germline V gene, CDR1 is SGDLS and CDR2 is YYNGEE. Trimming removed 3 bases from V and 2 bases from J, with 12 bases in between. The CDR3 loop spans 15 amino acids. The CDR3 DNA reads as TGTGCCAGCAGCGCCCGGTCAGGGGCCTACAATGAGCAGTTCTTC. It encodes CASSARSGAYNEQFF.

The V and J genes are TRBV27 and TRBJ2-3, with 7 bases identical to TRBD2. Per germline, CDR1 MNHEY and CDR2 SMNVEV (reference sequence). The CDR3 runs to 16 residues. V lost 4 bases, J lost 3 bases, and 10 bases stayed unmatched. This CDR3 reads CASSYKPAGLTDTQYF. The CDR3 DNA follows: TGTGCCAGCAGTTACAAACCAGCGGGATTGACAGATACGCAGTATTTT.

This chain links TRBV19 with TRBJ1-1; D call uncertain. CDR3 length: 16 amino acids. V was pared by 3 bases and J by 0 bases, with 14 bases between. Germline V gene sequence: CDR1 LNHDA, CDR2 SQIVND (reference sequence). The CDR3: CASSIDLGEVNTEAFF. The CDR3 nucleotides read TGTGCCAGTAGTATTGATTTGGGTGAGGTGAACACTGAAGCTTTCTTT.

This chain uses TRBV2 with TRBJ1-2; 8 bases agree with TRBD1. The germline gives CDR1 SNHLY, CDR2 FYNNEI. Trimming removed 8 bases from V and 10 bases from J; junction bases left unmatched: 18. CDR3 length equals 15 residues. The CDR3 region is CASVAGGGGLSSYTF. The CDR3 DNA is TGTGCCAGCGTGGCAGGGGGCGGGGGTCTGAGTTCCTACACCTTC. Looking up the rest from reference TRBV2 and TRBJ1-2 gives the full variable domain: EPEVTQTPSHQVTQMGQEVILRCVPISNHLYFYWYRQILGQKVEFLVSFYNNEISEKSEIFDDQFSVERPDGSNFTLKIRSTKLEDSAMYFCASVAGGGGLSSYTFGSGTRLTVV.

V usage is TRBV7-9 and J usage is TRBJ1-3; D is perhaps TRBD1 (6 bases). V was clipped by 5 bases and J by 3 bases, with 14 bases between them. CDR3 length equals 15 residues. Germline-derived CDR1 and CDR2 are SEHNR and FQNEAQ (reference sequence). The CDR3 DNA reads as TGTGCCAGCAGCGGGGGGGCCGCGGGTGGAAACACCATATATTTT. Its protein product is CASSGGAAGGNTIYF.

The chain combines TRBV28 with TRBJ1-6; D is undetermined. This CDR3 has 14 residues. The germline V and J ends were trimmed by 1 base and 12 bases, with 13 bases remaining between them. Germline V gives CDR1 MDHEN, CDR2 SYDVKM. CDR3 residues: CASSLSGQALPLHF. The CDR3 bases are TGTGCCAGCAGTTTATCCGGCCAGGCGTTACCCCTCCACTTT.

As DNA, the CDR3 is TGCGCCAGCAGTCTCGGGACAAGTCCTAAAGAGCAGTACTTC. Its protein is CASSLGTSPKEQYF. This sequence joins TRBV10-1 and TRBJ2-7, with D perhaps TRBD1 (6 bases). CDR1 WNHNN and CDR2 SYGVQD come from the germline V gene (reference sequence). Trimming stripped 5 bases from V and 7 bases from J, with 18 bases between. The CDR3 contains 14 residues.

CDR3 in DNA: TGTGCCAGCAGCTTGACAGGGGGCGTATACAATCAGCCCCAGCATTTT. It is translated as CASSLTGGVYNQPQHF. The V call is TRBV5-6, the J call TRBJ1-5; 9 bases map to TRBD1. The CDR3 is made up of 16 amino acids. Germline V CDR1 and CDR2: SGHDT, YYEEEE. V trimming: 1 base; J trimming: 3 bases; junction bases outside the gene matches: 5. The whole variable domain, filled in from reference TRBV5-6 and TRBJ1-5, reads DAGVTQSPTHLIKTRGQQVTLRCSPKSGHDTVSWYQQALGQGPQFIFQYYEEEERQRGNFPDRFSGHQFPNYSSELNVNALLLGDSALYLCASSLTGGVYNQPQHFGDGTRLSIL.

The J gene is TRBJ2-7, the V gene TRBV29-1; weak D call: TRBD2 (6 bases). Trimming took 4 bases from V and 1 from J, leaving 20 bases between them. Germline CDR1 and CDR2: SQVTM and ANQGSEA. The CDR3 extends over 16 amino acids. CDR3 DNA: TGCAGCGTTGTCGACATCGGCGGGGAGAGGTCCTACGAGCAGTACTTC. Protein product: CSVVDIGGERSYEQYF.

CDR3 nucleotides: TGTGCCAGCACGGGAACGGGGGGTTTCAACGAGCAGTACTTC. This codes for CASTGTGGFNEQYF. This sequence joins TRBV28 and TRBJ2-7, with 7 bases identical to TRBD2. In germline, CDR1 is MDHEN, CDR2 SYDVKM. V lost 7 bases to trimming and J lost 5 bases; unmatched junction nucleotides: 11. The CDR3 length is 14 residues. Combining the CDR3 with reference TRBV28 and TRBJ2-7 gives the whole variable domain DVKVTQSSRYLVKRTGEKVFLECVQDMDHENMFWYRQDPGLGLRLIYFSYDVKMKEKGDIPEGYSVSREKKERFSLILESASTNQTSMYLCASTGTGGFNEQYFGPGTRLTVT.

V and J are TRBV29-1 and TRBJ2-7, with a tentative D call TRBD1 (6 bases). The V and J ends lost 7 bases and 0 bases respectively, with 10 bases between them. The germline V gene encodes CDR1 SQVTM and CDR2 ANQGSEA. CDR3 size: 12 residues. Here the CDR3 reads CSARDNSYEQYF. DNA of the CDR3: TGCAGCGCCCGGGACAACTCCTACGAGCAGTACTTC.